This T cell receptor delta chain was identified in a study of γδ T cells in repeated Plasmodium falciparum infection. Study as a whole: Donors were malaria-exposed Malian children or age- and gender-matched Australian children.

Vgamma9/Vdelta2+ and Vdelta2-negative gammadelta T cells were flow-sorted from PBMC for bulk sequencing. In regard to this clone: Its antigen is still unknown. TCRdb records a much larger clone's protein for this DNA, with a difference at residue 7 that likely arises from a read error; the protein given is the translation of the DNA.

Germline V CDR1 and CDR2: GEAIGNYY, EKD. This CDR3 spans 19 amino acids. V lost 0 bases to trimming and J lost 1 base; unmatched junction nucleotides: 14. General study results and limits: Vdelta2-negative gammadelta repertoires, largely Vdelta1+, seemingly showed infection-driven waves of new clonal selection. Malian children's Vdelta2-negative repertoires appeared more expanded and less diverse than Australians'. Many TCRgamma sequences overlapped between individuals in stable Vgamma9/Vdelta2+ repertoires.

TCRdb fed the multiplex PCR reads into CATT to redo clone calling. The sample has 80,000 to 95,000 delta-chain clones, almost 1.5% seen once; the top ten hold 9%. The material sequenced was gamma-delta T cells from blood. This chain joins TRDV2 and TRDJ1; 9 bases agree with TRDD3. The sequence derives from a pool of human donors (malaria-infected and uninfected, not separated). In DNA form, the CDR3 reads TGTGCCTGTGACACCGGACGGGGGGATACCCTAGCGGGCACCGATAAACTCATCTTT. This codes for CACDTGRGDTLAGTDKLIF.